A selection of T cell receptor beta chains follows, all from one sample in a study of blood T cell repertoires in COVID-19. The method was immunoSEQ multiplex PCR; TCRdb's version includes in-frame clones alone and lacks a portion of them. The top ten hold around 6.6% of the sample, which has about 340,000 clones, roughly 90% seen once. Material for sequencing was peripheral blood. These receptors all stem from a woman between 70 and 85 years old with COVID-19, enrolled during active disease. Both conserved end residues are trimmed from each CDR3.

>TRBJ1-2|TRBV18
ASSKGGYGYT
>TRBJ1-2|TRBV3-1/TRBV3-2
ASSQDRRTGDYGYT
>TRBJ2-3|TRBV5-1
ASSTRDSTDTQY
>TRBJ1-1|TRBV14
ASSHLHTEAF
>TRBJ1-2|TRBV19
ASSKTGVPNYGYT
>TRBJ1-1|TRBV27
ASSFGGPGWGTEAF
>TRBJ2-4|TRBV7-9
ASSLVASENIQY
>TRBJ1-1|TRBV27
ASSPEGRGNTEAF
>TRBJ1-1|TRBV6-5
ASSYSGQFEAF
>TRBJ1-1|TRBV6-4
ASSDCSGGEDTEAF
>TRBJ2-5|TRBV6-2/TRBV6-3
ASIPGGMGETQY
>TRBJ1-3|TRBV28
ASSSGLFSGNTIY
>TRBJ1-1|TRBV28
ASSFQRENTEAF
>TRBJ2-3|TRBV30
AWSVLPTDTQY
>TRBJ2-7|TRBV11-2
ASSSLQGGPYEQY
>TRBJ2-1|TRBV6-1
ASSEVSGGANEQF
>TRBJ1-2|TRBV27
ASRKDRSYAYGYT
>TRBJ2-5|TRBV5-1
ASSSTGLDQETQY
>TRBJ2-5|TRBV18
ASSSSLQETQY
>TRBJ2-5|TRBV24-1
ATSESDWYQETQY
>TRBJ2-5|TRBV5-1
ASRPGQGALETQY
>TRBJ1-4|TRBV7-2
ASSLSRLNEKLF
>TRBJ2-1|TRBV5-6
ASSLKRLVIHNEQF
>TRBJ2-7|TRBV12-3/TRBV12-4
ASSFRGAYEQY
>TRBJ2-1|TRBV7-2
ASSLDLLAGMQF
>TRBJ2-3|TRBV7-9
ASSLERGLQY
>TRBJ1-2|TRBV28
ASSPDTYGYT
>TRBJ1-1|TRBV5-6
ASSLEVGDEAF
>TRBJ1-2|TRBV7-2
ASSFPGGYGYT
>TRBJ2-7|TRBV7-2
ASSPSGGAPHEQY
>TRBJ2-3|TRBV9
ASSVRVLEDTQY
>TRBJ1-1|TRBV28
ASRGGGAEAF